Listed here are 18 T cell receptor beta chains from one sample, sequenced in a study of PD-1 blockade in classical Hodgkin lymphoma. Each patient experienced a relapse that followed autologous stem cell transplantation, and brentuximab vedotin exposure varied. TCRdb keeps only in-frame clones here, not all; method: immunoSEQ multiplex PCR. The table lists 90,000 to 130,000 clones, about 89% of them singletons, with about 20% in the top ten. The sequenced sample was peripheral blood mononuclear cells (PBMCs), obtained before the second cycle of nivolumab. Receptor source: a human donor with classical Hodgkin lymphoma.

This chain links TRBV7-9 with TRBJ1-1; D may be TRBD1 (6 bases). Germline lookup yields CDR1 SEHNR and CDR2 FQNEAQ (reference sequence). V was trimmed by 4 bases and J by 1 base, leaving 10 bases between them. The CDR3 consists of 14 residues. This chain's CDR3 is CASSWGAPNTEAFF. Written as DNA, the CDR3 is TGTGCCAGCAGCTGGGGGGCTCCGAACACTGAAGCTTTCTTT.

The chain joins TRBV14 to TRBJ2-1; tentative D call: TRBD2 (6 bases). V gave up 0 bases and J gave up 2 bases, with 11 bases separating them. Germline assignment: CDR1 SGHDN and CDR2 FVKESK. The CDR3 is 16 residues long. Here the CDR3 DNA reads TGTGCCAGCAGCCAAGATTGGGGGGTGACCTACAATGAGCAGTTCTTC. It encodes CASSQDWGVTYNEQFF.

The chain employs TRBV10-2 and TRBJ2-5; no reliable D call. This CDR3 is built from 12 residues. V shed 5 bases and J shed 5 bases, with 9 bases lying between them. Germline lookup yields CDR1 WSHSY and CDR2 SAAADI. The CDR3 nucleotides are TGCGCCAGCAGTAAAAGTGGGGAGACCCAGTACTTC. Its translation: CASSKSGETQYF.

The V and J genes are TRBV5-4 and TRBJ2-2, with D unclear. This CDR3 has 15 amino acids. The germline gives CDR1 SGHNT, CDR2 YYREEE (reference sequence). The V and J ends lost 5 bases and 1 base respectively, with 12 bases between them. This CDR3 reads CASSHPGRNTGELFF. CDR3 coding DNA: TGTGCCAGCAGTCATCCTGGGCGGAACACCGGGGAGCTGTTTTTT.

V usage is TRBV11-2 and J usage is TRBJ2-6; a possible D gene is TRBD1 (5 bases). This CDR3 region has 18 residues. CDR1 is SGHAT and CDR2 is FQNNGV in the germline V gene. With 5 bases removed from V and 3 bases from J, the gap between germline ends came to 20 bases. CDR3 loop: CASSQNPWTNRGANVLTF. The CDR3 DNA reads TGTGCCAGCAGCCAGAACCCTTGGACAAACCGTGGGGCCAACGTCCTGACTTTC.

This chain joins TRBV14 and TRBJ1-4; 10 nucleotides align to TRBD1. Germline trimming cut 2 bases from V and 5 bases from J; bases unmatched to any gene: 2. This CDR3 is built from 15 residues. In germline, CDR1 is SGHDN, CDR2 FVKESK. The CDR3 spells CASSQWDRGNEKLFF. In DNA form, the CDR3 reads TGTGCCAGCAGCCAATGGGACAGGGGAAATGAAAAACTGTTTTTT.

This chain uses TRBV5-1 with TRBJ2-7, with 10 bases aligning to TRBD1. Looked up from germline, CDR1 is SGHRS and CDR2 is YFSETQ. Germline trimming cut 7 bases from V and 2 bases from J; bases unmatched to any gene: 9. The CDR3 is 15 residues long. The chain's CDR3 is CASRPLGTGAYEQYF. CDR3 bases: TGCGCCAGCCGCCCCCTGGGGACAGGGGCCTACGAGCAGTACTTC.

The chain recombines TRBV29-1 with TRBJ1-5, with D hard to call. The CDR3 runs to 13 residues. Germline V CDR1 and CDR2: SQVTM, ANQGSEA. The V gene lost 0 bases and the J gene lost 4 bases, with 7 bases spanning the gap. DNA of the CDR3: TGCAGCGTTGAAGAAGACCAAAATCAGCCCCAGCATTTT. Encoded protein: CSVEEDQNQPQHF.

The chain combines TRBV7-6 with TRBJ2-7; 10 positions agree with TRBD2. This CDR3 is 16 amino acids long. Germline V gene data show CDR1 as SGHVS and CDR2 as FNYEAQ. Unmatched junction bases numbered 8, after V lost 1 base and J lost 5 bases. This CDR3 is CASSLGSAAGGHEQYF. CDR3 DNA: TGTGCCAGCAGCTTAGGGTCCGCAGCGGGAGGGCACGAGCAGTACTTC. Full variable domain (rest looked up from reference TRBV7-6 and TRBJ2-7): GAGVSQSPRYKVTKRGQDVALRCDPISGHVSLYWYRQALGQGPEFLTYFNYEAQQDKSGLPNDRFSAERPEGSISTLTIQRTEQRDSAMYRCASSLGSAAGGHEQYFGPGTRLTVT.

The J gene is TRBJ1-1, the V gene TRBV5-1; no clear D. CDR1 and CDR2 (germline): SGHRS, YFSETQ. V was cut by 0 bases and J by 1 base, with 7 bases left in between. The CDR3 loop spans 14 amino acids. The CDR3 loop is CASSLGAGNTEAFF. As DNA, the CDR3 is TGCGCCAGCAGCTTGGGGGCGGGGAACACTGAAGCTTTCTTT. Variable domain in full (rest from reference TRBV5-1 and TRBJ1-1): KAGVTQTPRYLIKTRGQQVTLSCSPISGHRSVSWYQQTPGQGLQFLFEYFSETQRNKGNFPGRFSGRQFSNSRSEMNVSTLELGDSALYLCASSLGAGNTEAFFGQGTRLTVV.

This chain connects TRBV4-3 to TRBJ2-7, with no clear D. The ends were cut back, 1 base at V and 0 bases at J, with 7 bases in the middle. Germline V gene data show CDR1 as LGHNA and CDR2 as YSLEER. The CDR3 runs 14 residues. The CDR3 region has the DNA TGCGCCAGCAGCCAAGGATCAGGCTCCTACGAGCAGTACTTC. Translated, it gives CASSQGSGSYEQYF.

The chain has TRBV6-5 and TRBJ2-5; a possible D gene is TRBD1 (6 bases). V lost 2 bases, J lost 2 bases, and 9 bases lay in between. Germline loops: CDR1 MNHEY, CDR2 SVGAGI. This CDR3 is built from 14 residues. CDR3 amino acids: CASSYAGQQETQYF. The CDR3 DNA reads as TGTGCCAGCAGTTACGCCGGACAGCAAGAGACCCAGTACTTC.

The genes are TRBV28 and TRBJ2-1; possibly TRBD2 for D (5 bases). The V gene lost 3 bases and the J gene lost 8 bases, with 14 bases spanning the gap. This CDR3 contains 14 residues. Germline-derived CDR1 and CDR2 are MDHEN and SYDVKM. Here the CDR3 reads CASSFTRLSDEQFF. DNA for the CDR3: TGTGCCAGCAGTTTTACTAGACTCAGCGATGAGCAGTTCTTC.

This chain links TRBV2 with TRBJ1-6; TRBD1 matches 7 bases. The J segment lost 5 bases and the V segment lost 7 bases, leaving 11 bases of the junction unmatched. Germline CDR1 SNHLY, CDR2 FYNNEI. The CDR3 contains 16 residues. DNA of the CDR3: TGTGCCAGCAACGGGGGCAGGGGGGTGAATAATTCACCCCTCCACTTT. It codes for CASNGGRGVNNSPLHF.

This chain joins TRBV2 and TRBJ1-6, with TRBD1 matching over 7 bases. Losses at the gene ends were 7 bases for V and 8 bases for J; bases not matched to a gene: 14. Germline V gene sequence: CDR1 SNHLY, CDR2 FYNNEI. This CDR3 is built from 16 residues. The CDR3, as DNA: TGTGCCAGCAATTTACAAGGGGGCCGGATCGATTCACCCCTCCACTTT. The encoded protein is CASNLQGGRIDSPLHF.

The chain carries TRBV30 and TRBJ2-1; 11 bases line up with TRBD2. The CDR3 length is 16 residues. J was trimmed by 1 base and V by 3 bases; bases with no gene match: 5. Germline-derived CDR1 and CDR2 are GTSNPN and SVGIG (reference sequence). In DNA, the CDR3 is TGTGCCTGGAGGGTACTAGCGGGAGTTTCCTACAATGAGCAGTTCTTC. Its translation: CAWRVLAGVSYNEQFF.

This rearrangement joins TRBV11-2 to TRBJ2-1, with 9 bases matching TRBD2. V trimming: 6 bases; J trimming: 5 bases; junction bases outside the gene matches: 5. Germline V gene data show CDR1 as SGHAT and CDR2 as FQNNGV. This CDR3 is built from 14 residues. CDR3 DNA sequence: TGTGCCAGCAGTCACCGACTAGCGGACAATGAGCAGTTCTTC. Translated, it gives CASSHRLADNEQFF.

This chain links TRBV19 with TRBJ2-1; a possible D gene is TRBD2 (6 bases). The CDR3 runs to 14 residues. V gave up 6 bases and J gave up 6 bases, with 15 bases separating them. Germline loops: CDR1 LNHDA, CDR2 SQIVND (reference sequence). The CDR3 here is CASRGRNGSNEQFF. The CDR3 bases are TGTGCCAGTAGGGGAAGGAACGGGAGCAATGAGCAGTTCTTC.